Following are 3 T cell receptor beta chains from one sample sequenced in a study of blood T cell repertoires in COVID-19. The method was immunoSEQ multiplex PCR; TCRdb's version includes in-frame clones alone and lacks a portion of them. Among 200,000 to 250,000 clones, around 80% were seen once, and the ten largest hold over 1.5%. The specimen was peripheral blood. The source of these receptors is a woman aged 80 or over with acute or convalescent COVID-19.

The V and J genes are TRBV11-3 and TRBJ1-1; 7 positions agree with TRBD1. The CDR3 extends over 14 amino acids. Germline V gene data show CDR1 as SGHNT and CDR2 as YENEEA. The ends lost 5 bases at V and 4 bases at J; junction bases unmatched: 7. CDR3 loop: CASSATGAATEAFF. In DNA form, the CDR3 reads TGTGCCAGCAGCGCCACAGGGGCGGCCACTGAAGCTTTCTTT. The whole variable domain, remainder taken from reference TRBV11-3 and TRBJ1-1, is EAGVVQSPRYKIIEKKQPVAFWCNPISGHNTLYWYLQNLGQGPELLIRYENEEAVDDSQLPKDRFSAERLKGVDSTLKIQPAELGDSAVYLCASSATGAATEAFFGQGTRLTVV.

This chain connects TRBV28 to TRBJ1-5, with 9 bases fitting TRBD1. There are 16 residues in the CDR3. From germline, CDR1 is MDHEN and CDR2 SYDVKM. The trim removed 6 bases at V and 3 bases at J, leaving 9 bases unmatched. As DNA, the CDR3 is TGTGCCAGCAGCCTCCGGACAGGGGCATACAATCAGCCCCAGCATTTT. This encodes CASSLRTGAYNQPQHF.

This clone occurred once. This chain joins TRBV7-9 and TRBJ2-1; 10 bases match TRBD2. The CDR3 is 15 amino acids. The V gene's germline CDR1 is SEHNR and CDR2 FQNEAQ (reference sequence). The trim removed 3 bases at V and 7 bases at J, leaving 6 bases unmatched. CDR3 residues: CASSFQLAGTNEQFF. The CDR3 DNA follows: TGTGCCAGCAGCTTTCAACTAGCGGGGACGAATGAGCAGTTCTTC.